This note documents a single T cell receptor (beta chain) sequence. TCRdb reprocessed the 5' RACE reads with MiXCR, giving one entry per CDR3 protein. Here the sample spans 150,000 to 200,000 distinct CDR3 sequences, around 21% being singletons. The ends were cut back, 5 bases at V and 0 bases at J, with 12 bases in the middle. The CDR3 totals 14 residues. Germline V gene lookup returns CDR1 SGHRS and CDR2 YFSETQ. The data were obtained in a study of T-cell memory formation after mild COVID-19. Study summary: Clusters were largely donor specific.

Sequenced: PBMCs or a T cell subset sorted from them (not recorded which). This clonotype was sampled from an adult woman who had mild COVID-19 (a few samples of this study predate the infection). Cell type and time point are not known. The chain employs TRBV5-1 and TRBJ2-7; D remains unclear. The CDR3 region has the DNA TGCGCCAGCAGTTTCCGGGTAAGCTCCTACGAGCAGTACTTC. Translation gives CASSFRVSSYEQYF. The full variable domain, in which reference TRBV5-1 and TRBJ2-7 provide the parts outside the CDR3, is KAGVTQTPRYLIKTRGQQVTLSCSPISGHRSVSWYQQTPGQGLQFLFEYFSETQRNKGNFPGRFSGRQFSNSRSEMNVSTLELGDSALYLCASSFRVSSYEQYFGPGTRLTVT.